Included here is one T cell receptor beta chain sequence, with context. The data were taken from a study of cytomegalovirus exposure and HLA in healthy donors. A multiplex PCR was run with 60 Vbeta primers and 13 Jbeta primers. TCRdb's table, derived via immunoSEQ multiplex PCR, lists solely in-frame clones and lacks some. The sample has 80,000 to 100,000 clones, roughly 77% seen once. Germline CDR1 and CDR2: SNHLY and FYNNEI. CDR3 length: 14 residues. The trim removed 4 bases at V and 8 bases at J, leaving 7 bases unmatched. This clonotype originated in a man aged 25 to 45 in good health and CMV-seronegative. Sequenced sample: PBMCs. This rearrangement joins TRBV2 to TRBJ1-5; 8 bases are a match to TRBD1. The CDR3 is CASSGGQGIEPQHF. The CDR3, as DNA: TGTGCCAGCAGTGGAGGACAGGGAATAGAGCCCCAGCATTTT.